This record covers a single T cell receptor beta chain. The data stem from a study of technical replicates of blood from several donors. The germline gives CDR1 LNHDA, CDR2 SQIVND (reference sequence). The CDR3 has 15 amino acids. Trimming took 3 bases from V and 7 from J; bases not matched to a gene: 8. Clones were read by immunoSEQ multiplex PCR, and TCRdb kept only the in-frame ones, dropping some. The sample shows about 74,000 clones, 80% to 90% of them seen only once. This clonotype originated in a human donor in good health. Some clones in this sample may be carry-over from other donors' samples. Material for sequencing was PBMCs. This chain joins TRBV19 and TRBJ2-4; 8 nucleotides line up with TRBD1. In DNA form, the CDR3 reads TGTGCCAGTAGTATTATTCAGGGGGCGCCGAACATTCAGTACTTC. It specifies CASSIIQGAPNIQYF.